This TCR beta chain was sequenced in a study of blood T cell repertoires in COVID-19. About the study: The United States, Italy and Spain supplied acute and convalescent COVID-19 samples. Sources were T cells, B-cell-depleted T cells, or PBMCs; the material itself was cDNA or gDNA.

Seattle participants joined during active infection and were tracked over time. Germline CDR1 MDHEN, CDR2 SYDVKM. There are 13 residues in the CDR3. Trimming stripped 6 bases from V and 6 bases from J, with 12 bases between. TCRdb's copy holds only in-frame clones and misses some; the assay was immunoSEQ multiplex PCR. The table shows more than 200,000 clones, with roughly 84% occurring only once. The sequenced sample consisted of peripheral blood. The TCR sequence derives from a woman older than 75 with COVID-19, enrolled during active disease. The chain links TRBV28 to TRBJ1-5; weak D call: TRBD1 (5 bases). The CDR3 DNA is TGTGCCAGCAGCCTGTTGGGGGGTCAGCCCCAGCATTTT. Amino acids: CASSLLGGQPQHF. The full variable domain, completed using reference TRBV28 and TRBJ1-5, is DVKVTQSSRYLVKRTGEKVFLECVQDMDHENMFWYRQDPGLGLRLIYFSYDVKMKEKGDIPEGYSVSREKKERFSLILESASTNQTSMYLCASSLLGGQPQHFGDGTRLSIL.